This record concerns one TCR beta chain sequence. This sample stems from a study of technical replicates of blood from a few donors. Here immunoSEQ multiplex PCR was the method, and the copy in TCRdb shows in-frame clones only, minus some. The sample lists some 80,000 clones, about 95% occurring once. In germline, CDR1 is SGHKS, CDR2 YYEKEE (reference sequence). The germline V and J ends were trimmed by 5 bases and 5 bases, with 16 bases remaining between them. There are 14 residues in the CDR3. The sequence was obtained from a human donor in good health. Specimen: T cells isolated from PBMCs. The chain uses TRBV5-5 and TRBJ1-2; TRBD1 is a possible D gene (5 bases). CDR3: CASRQDSLGYGYTF. The CDR3 DNA is TGTGCCAGCAGACAGGATTCATTAGGATATGGCTACACCTTC.